The 9 T cell receptor beta chains presented below share a single source sample, sequenced in a study of blood T cell repertoires in COVID-19. The table came from immunoSEQ multiplex PCR; TCRdb's copy has only in-frame clones and leaves some out. In the table there are about 240,000 clones, 80% to 90% of which are singletons. Sequenced: PBMCs or T cells enriched from blood (not recorded which). These receptors all stem from a woman between 35 and 50 years old who had been exposed to COVID-19.

This chain connects TRBV7-9 to TRBJ2-7; 9 positions match TRBD1. CDR1 SEHNR and CDR2 FQNEAQ come from the germline V gene (reference sequence). There are 14 residues in the CDR3. Trimming at V came to 5 bases and at J to 2 bases, leaving 4 bases not matched to a gene. CDR3 amino acids: CASSGTGITYEQYF. CDR3 sequence (DNA): TGTGCCAGCAGCGGGACAGGGATCACCTACGAGCAGTACTTC.

This clone appeared a single time. In DNA, the CDR3 is TGTGCCAGCAGCGACACGGGACAGGGTTCCTATAATTCACCCCTCCACTTT. Residues: CASSDTGQGSYNSPLHF. The chain joins TRBV25-1 to TRBJ1-6; the match to TRBD1 covers 9 bases. The junction had 7 bases not matched to a gene; V was cut back by 6 bases and J by 1 base. The CDR3 length is 17 residues. CDR1 is MGHDK and CDR2 is SYGVNS in the germline V gene.

By sample fraction, this clone is medium-sized. The chain couples TRBV6-6 to TRBJ2-1, with 16 bases fitting TRBD2. V lost 5 bases, J lost 0 bases, and 7 bases stayed unmatched. Germline CDR1 MNHNY, CDR2 SVGAGI (reference sequence). This CDR3 is built from 19 residues. The CDR3 is CASSRPGLAGGSSYNEQFF. The CDR3 DNA follows: TGTGCCAGCAGTCGACCGGGACTAGCGGGGGGGAGCTCCTACAATGAGCAGTTCTTC.

This chain uses TRBV27 with TRBJ1-5; D perhaps matches TRBD1 (6 bases). The CDR3 length is 15 residues. The germline CDR1 and CDR2 sequences are MNHEY and SMNVEV (reference sequence). Trimming shortened V by 3 bases and J by 3 bases, and 12 bases separated the two germline ends. In DNA, the CDR3 is TGTGCCAGCAGTTTCCAGGGGACCCACAATCAGCCCCAGCATTTT. Its translation: CASSFQGTHNQPQHF.

This sequence joins TRBV11-2 and TRBJ2-2; 11 bases match TRBD2. From germline, CDR1 is SGHAT and CDR2 FQNNGV. Trimming at V came to 4 bases and at J to 5 bases, leaving 12 bases not matched to a gene. The CDR3 has 18 amino acids. Here the CDR3 reads CASSSYSRLAGRTGELFF. CDR3 coding DNA: TGTGCCAGCAGCTCCTATTCCCGACTAGCGGGGCGGACCGGGGAGCTGTTTTTT.

This rearrangement joins TRBV23-1 to TRBJ1-2; possibly TRBD1 for D (6 bases). TRBV23-1 is known as an ORF, though its function is uncertain. Trimming shortened V by 4 bases and J by 1 base, and 13 bases separated the two germline ends. The length of the CDR3 is 15 residues. CDR3 amino acids: CASSRPPGHNYGYTF. The DNA of the CDR3 is TGCGCCAGCAGTCGACCACCGGGACATAACTATGGCTACACCTTC.

This chain connects TRBV6-5 to TRBJ2-7; no definite D call. The CDR3 is made up of 15 amino acids. The V and J ends lost 6 bases and 5 bases respectively, with 20 bases between them. Germline CDR1 is MNHEY and CDR2 is SVGAGI. The CDR3 loop is CASRKTLGDTHEQYF. CDR3 DNA: TGTGCCAGCAGAAAGACCCTTGGAGATACCCACGAGCAGTACTTC.

The gene calls are TRBV18 and TRBJ1-1; TRBD1 is a possible D gene (5 bases). This CDR3 spans 15 amino acids. V was clipped by 3 bases and J by 2 bases, with 13 bases between them. CDR1 and CDR2 (germline): KGHSH, LQKENI. The CDR3 nucleotides are TGTGCCAGCTCACCCTCTGGGGCAGCCAACACTGAAGCTTTCTTT. Translating gives CASSPSGAANTEAFF.

This chain uses TRBV28 with TRBJ2-1, with 15 bases identical to TRBD2. The CDR3 is 18 residues long. Germline V gene sequence: CDR1 MDHEN, CDR2 SYDVKM. Trimming took 6 bases from V and 6 from J; bases not matched to a gene: 12. CDR3 DNA: TGTGCCAGCAGCCTTGGACTAGCGGGGGGGCGGTTAACCAATGAGCAGTTCTTC. Residues: CASSLGLAGGRLTNEQFF.